The clone carrying this T cell receptor (beta chain) occurred many times. The antigen is unknown. UMIs were added to TCR cDNA along with a universal primer site when it was made by 5'RACE template switching. MiXCR was run by TCRdb on the 5' RACE reads, yielding one entry per CDR3 protein. This table holds over 250,000 distinct CDR3 sequences, over 4% found once. This CDR3 is 14 amino acids long. The ends were cut back, 0 bases at V and 1 base at J, with 7 bases in the middle. Germline V gene sequence: CDR1 SGHKS, CDR2 YYEKEE (reference sequence). This specimen comes from a study of T cells after yellow fever vaccination. Study observations and caveats: Booster samples showed a return of most primary-vaccination clones (under 98% CD4, around 88% CD8). The CD4 compartment and the CD8 compartment contained a small share of clonotypes in common.

This TCR was recovered from a man younger than 35 who received the YFV17D yellow fever vaccine. V gene TRBV5-5 combines with J gene TRBJ1-1; D is ambiguous. The source material was PBMCs, sampled 5 days after the yellow fever booster vaccination. CDR3 coding DNA: TGTGCCAGCAGCTTGGTTTCGGCGAACACTGAAGCTTTCTTT. Residues: CASSLVSANTEAFF.